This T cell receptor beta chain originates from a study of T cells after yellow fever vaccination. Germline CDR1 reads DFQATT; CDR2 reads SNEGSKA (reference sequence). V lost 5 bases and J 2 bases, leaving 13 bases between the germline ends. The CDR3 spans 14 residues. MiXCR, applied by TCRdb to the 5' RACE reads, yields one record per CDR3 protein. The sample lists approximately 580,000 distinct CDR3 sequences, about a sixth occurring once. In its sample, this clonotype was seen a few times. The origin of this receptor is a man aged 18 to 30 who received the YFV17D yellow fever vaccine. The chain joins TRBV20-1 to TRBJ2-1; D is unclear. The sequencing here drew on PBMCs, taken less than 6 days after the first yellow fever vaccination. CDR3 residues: CSAPNTEAYNEQFF. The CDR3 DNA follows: TGCAGTGCTCCTAATACCGAAGCCTACAATGAGCAGTTCTTC.